Sequencing of this T cell receptor (beta chain) was carried out in a study of blood T cell repertoires in COVID-19. This CDR3 has 15 residues. Germline V gives CDR1 GTSNPN, CDR2 SVGIG (reference sequence). V lost 3 bases to trimming and J lost 0 bases, with 14 bases between them. Patients at the Seattle site were enrolled during active infection and followed longitudinally. Some clones are missing from TCRdb's copy, which holds only in-frame ones; the method was immunoSEQ multiplex PCR. In the table there are fewer than 350,000 clones, approximately 90% of which are singletons. This sequence originates from a man in his thirties or forties with COVID-19, enrolled during active disease. Sequences were obtained from peripheral blood. The chain joins TRBV30 to TRBJ1-1; D gene unclear. CDR3 in DNA: TGTGCCTGGAGCAGTATGATTAACATGAACACTGAAGCTTTCTTT. It is translated as CAWSSMINMNTEAFF.